The subject of this entry is one T cell receptor (beta chain). This sample was taken from a study of cytomegalovirus exposure and HLA in healthy donors. Donors in the study were healthy people who gave bone marrow. The PCR was carried out with 60 Vbeta primers and 13 Jbeta primers. Clones were sequenced by immunoSEQ multiplex PCR, and TCRdb holds only the in-frame ones, with some missing. The sample yields about 94,000 clones, around 76% seen once. V was clipped by 3 bases and J by 5 bases, with 10 bases between them. The CDR3 runs 13 residues. Germline V CDR1 and CDR2: SGHTA, FQGNSA. This chain connects TRBV7-2 to TRBJ1-1, with no clear D. The sequence came from a man aged 35-49 years in good health and CMV-seropositive. Sequenced: PBMCs. CDR3 protein: CASSFGEVTEAFF. The CDR3 DNA is TGTGCCAGCAGCTTCGGGGAAGTAACTGAAGCTTTCTTT.